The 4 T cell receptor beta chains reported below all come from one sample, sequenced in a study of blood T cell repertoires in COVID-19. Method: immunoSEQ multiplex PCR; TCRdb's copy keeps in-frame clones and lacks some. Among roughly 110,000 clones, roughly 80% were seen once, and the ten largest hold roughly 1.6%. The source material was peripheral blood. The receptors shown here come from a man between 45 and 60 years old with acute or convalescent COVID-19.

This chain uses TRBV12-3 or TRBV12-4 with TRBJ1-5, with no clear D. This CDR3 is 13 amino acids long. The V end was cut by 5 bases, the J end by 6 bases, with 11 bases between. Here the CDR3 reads CASSTTRSQPQHF. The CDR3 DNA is TGTGCCAGCAGTACGACCCGGAGTCAGCCCCAGCATTTT.

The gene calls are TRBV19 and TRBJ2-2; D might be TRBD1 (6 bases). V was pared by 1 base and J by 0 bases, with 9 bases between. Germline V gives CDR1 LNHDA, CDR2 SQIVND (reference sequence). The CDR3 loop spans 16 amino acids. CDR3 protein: CASSIANRANTGELFF. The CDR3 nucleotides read TGTGCCAGTAGTATAGCTAACAGGGCGAACACCGGGGAGCTGTTTTTT.

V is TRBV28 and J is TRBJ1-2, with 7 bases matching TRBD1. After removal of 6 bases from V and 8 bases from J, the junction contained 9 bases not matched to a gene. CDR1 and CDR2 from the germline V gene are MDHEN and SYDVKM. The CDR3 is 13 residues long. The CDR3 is CASSVTGDRGYTF. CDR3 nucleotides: TGTGCCAGCAGCGTCACAGGGGATCGAGGCTACACCTTC.

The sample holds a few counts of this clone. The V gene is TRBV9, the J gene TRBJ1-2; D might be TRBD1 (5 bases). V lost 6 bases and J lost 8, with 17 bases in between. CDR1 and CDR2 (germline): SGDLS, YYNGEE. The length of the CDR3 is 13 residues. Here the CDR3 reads CASTSNQGWGYTF. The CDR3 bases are TGTGCCAGCACCAGTAACCAGGGTTGGGGCTACACCTTC.